The source of this T cell receptor (beta chain) is a study of Ad26.COV2.S vaccination and SARS-CoV-2 variants (dated by TCRdb to the early 2020s). Background on the whole study: Vaccine-arm donors were drawn from COV1001, a multicentre, randomized, double-blind, placebo-controlled phase I-IIa trial of Ad26.COV2.S in healthy adults. Dosing of Ad26.COV2.S was intramuscular, at either 5x10^10 or 1x10^11 viral particles, delivered as one shot or as two shots spaced 56 days apart. TCRbeta repertoire sequencing served as the tool for gauging how specific and how broad the SARS-CoV-2-reactive T cell receptors were following Ad26.COV2.S vaccination. The TCR-sequenced set comprised approximately 30 samples: approximately 19 Ad26.COV2.S vaccine recipients, 5 placebo recipients and 8 SARS-CoV-2 convalescent individuals. Participants in the trial were split at random into five groups of five each, receiving low-dose or high-dose Ad26.COV2.S once or twice, or else placebo on both occasions. Investigators did not know the trial group allocation while performing experiments and assessing outcomes. General study outcomes and caveats: Vaccine and placebo recipients had similar non-spike TCR breadth, a finding consistent with the vaccine containing only spike. Comparing responses between vaccine doses or regimens was not something the study was powered to do. It was noted by the authors that total T cell responses may have been underestimated by the TCR breadth and depth analyses. Substantial breadth of spike-specific CD8+ and CD4+ T cell responses was reported after vaccination. Higher spike-specific TCR breadth was observed in Ad26.COV2.S recipients than in placebo recipients (P = 0.0014).

The immunoSEQ Assay was used to sequence TCRbeta CDR3 regions. After extraction, genomic DNA underwent amplification by bias-controlled multiplex PCR, followed by high-throughput sequencing. Per the original workflow: To quantify the absolute abundance of every unique TCRbeta CDR3 region, sequences were collapsed and filtered. T cell fraction was estimated by normalizing TCRbeta template counts to usable DNA, which was measured by amplifying reference genes present in all nucleated cells. Repertoire TCRs were annotated as SARS-CoV-2-specific when V gene, CDR3 amino acid sequence and J gene were exactly matched to a known reactive TCR set. The reference SARS-CoV-2 TCR set was derived from MIRA and filtered for enrichment in COVID-19-positive ImmuneCODE repertoires, a step that removed public or cross-reactive TCRs. Using the MIRA antigens, annotated TCRs were further analysed by specific ORF or by position within an ORF. Breadth was defined as the number of annotated unique rearrangements divided by the total number of unique productive rearrangements, and depth was defined as the summed frequency of the annotated unique rearrangements. TCR breadth was compared between groups using two-sided Wilcoxon rank-sum tests. Sourced from immuneACCESS, this table was stored by TCRdb with only in-frame sequences that have V and J called. A share of the clones is absent; for the studies checked, an unresolved V gene accounts for under half, and the remainder has no known explanation. The V and J calls and clone size come from that table; D and trimming were worked out from the DNA. This sample comprises about 350,000 clones, 70% to 90% of them detected only once. Approximately 3.5% of the sample belongs to the ten largest clones.

This specimen's treatment or condition label, per the study, means: roughly 19 received Ad26.COV2.S at low or high dose, single or two shots; a few received placebo; per-sample allocation not given. Repertoires of vaccine and placebo recipients were sequenced from samples taken on day 63 after the first injection. In Cohort 1b, about two dozen adults aged 18-55 years were enrolled at a single site in Boston, USA, between 29 July and 7 August 2020. Ad26.COV2.S was a replication-incompetent adenovirus type 26 vector that expressed a prefusion-stabilized SARS-CoV-2 spike protein derived from the original Wuhan strain. Points on this clone: What this receptor recognizes is not known. No per-base quality is available; no much larger clone lies one base away.

The source is a person between 18 and 65 years old who received the Ad26.COV2.S COVID-19 vaccine or a placebo. The sample in question was peripheral blood, obtained in a trial of Ad26.COV2.S vaccine versus placebo.

CDR3 sequence: CASSSDRNTDTQYF. The DNA sequence follows: TGTGCCAGCAGCTCTGACAGGAACACAGATACGCAGTATTTT. This chain joins TRBV5-4 to TRBJ2-3, and perhaps TRBD1 as D gene, on 6 matching bases. CDR1 is given as SGHNT and CDR2 as YYREEE, both from the germline V gene (reference sequence). From its cysteine to its phenylalanine, the CDR3 spans 14 amino acids. Only the CDR3 portion is preserved as DNA: 42 bases, with reading frame beginning at the first base. Trimming at the junction amounts to 3 bases on V and 2 bases on J, and the germline ends lie 10 bases apart.